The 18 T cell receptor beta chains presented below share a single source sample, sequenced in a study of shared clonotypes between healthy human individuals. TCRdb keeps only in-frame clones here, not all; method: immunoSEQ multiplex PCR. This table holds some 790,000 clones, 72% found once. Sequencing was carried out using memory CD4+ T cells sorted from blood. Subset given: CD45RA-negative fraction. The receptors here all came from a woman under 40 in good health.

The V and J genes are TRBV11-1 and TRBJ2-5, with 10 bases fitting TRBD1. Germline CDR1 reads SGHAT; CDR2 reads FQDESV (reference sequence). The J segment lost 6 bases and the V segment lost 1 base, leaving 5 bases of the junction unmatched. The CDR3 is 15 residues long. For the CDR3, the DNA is TGTGCCAGCAGCTTAGTAGACAGGGGGCAAAAGACCCAGTACTTC. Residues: CASSLVDRGQKTQYF.

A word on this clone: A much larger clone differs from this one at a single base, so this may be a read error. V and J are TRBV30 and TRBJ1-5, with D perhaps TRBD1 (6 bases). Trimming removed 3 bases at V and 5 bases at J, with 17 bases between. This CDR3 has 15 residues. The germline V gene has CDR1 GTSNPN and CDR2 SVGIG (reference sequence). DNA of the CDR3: TGTGCCTGGAGCCAGGCCGGGGGGGCGGATCAGCCCCAGCATTTT. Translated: CAWSQAGGADQPQHF.

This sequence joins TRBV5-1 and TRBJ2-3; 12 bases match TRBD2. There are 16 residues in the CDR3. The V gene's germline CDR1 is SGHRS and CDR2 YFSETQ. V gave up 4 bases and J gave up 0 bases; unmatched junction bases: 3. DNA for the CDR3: TGCGCCAGCAGCGGGCTAGCGGGAGGGAGCACAGATACGCAGTATTTT. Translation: CASSGLAGGSTDTQYF.

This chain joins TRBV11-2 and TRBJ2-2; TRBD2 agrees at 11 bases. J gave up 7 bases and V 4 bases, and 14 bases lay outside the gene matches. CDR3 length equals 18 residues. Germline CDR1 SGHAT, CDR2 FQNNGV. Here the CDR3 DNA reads TGTGCCAGCAGCTCACTTCCTCGTAGCGGGAGGGCCTTCGGGGAGCTGTTTTTT. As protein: CASSSLPRSGRAFGELFF.

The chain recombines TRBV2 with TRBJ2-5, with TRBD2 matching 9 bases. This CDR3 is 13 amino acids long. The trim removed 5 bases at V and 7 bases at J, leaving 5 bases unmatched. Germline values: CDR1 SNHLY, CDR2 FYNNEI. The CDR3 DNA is TGTGCCAGCAGTCTAGCGGGGCCTGCGACCCAGTACTTC. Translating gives CASSLAGPATQYF. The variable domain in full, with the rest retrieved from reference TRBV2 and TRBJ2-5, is EPEVTQTPSHQVTQMGQEVILRCVPISNHLYFYWYRQILGQKVEFLVSFYNNEISEKSEIFDDQFSVERPDGSNFTLKIRSTKLEDSAMYFCASSLAGPATQYFGPGTRLLVL.

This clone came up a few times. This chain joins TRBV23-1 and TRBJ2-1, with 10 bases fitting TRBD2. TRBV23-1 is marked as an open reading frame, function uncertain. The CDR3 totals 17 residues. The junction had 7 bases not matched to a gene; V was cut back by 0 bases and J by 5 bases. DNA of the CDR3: TGCGCCAGCAGTCAATCTGAGCTAGCGGGAGCCCACAATGAGCAGTTCTTC. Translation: CASSQSELAGAHNEQFF.

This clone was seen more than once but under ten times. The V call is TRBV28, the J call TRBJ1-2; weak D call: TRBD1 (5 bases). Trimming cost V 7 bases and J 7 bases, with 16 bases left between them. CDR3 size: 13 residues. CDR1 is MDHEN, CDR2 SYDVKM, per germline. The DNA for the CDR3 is TGTGCCAGCACCCAAGGGACCGGCTTTGGCTACACCTTC. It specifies CASTQGTGFGYTF.

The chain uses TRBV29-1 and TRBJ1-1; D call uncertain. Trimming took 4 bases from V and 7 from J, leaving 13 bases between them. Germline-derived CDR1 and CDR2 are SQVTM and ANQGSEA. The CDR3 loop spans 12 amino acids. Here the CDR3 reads CSVGVPSGEAFF. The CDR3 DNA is TGCAGCGTTGGGGTTCCAAGTGGTGAAGCTTTCTTT.

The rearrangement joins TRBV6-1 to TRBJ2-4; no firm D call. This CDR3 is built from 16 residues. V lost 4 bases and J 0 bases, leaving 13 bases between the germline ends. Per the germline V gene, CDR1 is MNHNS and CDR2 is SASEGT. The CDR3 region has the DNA TGTGCCAGCAGTGGACGGCAACGCTTAGCCAAAAACATTCAGTACTTC. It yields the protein CASSGRQRLAKNIQYF.

This CDR3 reads CASTRQANTEAFF. In DNA, the CDR3 is TGTGCCAGCACCCGACAGGCAAACACTGAAGCTTTCTTT. The rearrangement uses TRBV28 and TRBJ1-1, with D perhaps matching TRBD1 (6 bases). The V and J ends lost 7 bases and 2 bases respectively, with 11 bases between them. This CDR3 is 13 amino acids long. The germline gives CDR1 MDHEN, CDR2 SYDVKM.

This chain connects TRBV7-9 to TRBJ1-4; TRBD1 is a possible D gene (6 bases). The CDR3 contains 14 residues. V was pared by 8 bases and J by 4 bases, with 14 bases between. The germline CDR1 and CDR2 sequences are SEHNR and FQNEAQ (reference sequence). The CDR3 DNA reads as TGTGCCAGCCACGAGGGAGGGGGTAATGAAAAACTGTTTTTT. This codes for CASHEGGGNEKLFF.

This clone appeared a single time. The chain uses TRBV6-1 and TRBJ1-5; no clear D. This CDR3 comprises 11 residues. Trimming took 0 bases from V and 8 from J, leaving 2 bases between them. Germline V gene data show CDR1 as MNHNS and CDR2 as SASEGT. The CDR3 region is CASSEAKPQHF. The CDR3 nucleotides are TGTGCCAGCAGTGAAGCGAAGCCCCAGCATTTT.

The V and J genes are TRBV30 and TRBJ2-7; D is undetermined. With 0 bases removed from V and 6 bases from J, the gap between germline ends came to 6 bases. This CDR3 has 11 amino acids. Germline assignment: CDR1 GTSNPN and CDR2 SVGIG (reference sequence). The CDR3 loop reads CAWSVRAEQYF. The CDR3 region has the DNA TGTGCCTGGAGTGTAAGGGCCGAGCAGTACTTC. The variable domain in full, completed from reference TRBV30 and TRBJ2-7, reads SQTIHQWPATLVQPVGSPLSLECTVEGTSNPNLYWYRQAAGRGLQLLFYSVGIGQISSEVPQNLSASRPQDRQFILSSKKLLLSDSGFYLCAWSVRAEQYFGPGTRLTVT.

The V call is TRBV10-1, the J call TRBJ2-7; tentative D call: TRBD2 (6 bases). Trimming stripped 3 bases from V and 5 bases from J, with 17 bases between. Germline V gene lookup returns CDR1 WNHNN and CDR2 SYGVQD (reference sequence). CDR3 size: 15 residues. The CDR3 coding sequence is TGCGCCAGCAGTGATCCGACTAGTGGGTTCCACGAGCAGTACTTC. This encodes CASSDPTSGFHEQYF.

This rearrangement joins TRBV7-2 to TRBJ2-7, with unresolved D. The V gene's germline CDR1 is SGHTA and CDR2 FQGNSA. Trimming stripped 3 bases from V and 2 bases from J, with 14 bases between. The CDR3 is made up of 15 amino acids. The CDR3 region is CASSFLAVGTYEQYF. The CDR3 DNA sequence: TGTGCCAGCAGCTTCCTGGCGGTGGGAACCTACGAGCAGTACTTC.

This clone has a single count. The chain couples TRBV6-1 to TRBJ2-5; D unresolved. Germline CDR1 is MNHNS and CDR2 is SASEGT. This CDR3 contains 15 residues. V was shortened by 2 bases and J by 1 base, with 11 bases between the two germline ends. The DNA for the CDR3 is TGTGCCAGCAGTGAAAAAATCCGTCCCCAAGAGACCCAGTACTTC. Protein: CASSEKIRPQETQYF.

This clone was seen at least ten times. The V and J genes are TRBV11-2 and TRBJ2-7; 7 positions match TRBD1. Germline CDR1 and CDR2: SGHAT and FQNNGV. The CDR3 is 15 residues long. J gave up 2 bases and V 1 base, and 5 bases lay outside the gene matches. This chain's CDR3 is CASSLVTGFTYEQYF. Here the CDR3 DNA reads TGTGCCAGCAGCTTAGTGACAGGGTTCACCTACGAGCAGTACTTC. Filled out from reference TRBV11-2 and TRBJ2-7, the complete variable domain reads EAGVAQSPRYKIIEKRQSVAFWCNPISGHATLYWYQQILGQGPKLLIQFQNNGVVDDSQLPKDRFSAERLKGVDSTLKIQPAKLEDSAVYLCASSLVTGFTYEQYFGPGTRLTVT.

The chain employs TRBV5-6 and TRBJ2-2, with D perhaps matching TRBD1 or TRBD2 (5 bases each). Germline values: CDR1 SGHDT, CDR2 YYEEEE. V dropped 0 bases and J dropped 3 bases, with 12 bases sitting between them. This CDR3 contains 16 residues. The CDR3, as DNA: TGTGCCAGCAGCTTGGCAGGGACCGGGGACACCGGGGAGCTGTTTTTT. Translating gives CASSLAGTGDTGELFF.